Below are 9 T cell receptor beta chains sequenced from a single sample in a study of blood T cell repertoires in COVID-19. The protocol was immunoSEQ multiplex PCR, while the TCRdb copy is restricted to in-frame clones and leaves out a portion. The profile shows 68,000 or so clones, over 60% of them singletons. Source material: peripheral blood. The receptors were sampled from a human donor in a cohort sampled during active COVID-19.

This rearrangement joins TRBV4-3 to TRBJ2-7, with TRBD1 as a possible D gene (6 bases). CDR3 size: 15 residues. The V gene's germline CDR1 is LGHNA and CDR2 YSLEER. V was trimmed by 1 base and J by 4 bases, leaving 14 bases between them. The CDR3 nucleotides read TGCGCCAGCAGCCAAGGGGCACAGGGAGCTTACGAGCAGTACTTC. Its protein product is CASSQGAQGAYEQYF.

The chain recombines TRBV4-2 with TRBJ2-2; 11 bases align to TRBD2. CDR1 and CDR2 from the germline V gene are LGHNA and YNFKEQ. V dropped 1 base and J dropped 1; count of bases not matched to a gene: 5. This CDR3 has 18 amino acids. CDR3 in amino acids: CASSQVPGLAGNTGELFF. The CDR3 nucleotides are TGTGCCAGCAGCCAAGTTCCAGGACTAGCGGGGAACACCGGGGAGCTGTTTTTT.

CDR3 sequence: CATRTGVWSGYTF. The CDR3, as DNA: TGTGCCACCAGGACGGGTGTATGGAGTGGCTACACCTTC. The chain uses TRBV24-1 and TRBJ1-2; no clear D gene. Trimming took off 7 bases at V and 7 bases at J, with 15 bases between the two ends. Germline V gene lookup returns CDR1 KGHDR and CDR2 SFDVKD. The CDR3 runs to 13 residues.

The chain recombines TRBV7-8 with TRBJ2-3; possibly TRBD2 for D (5 bases). Trimming stripped 4 bases from V and 3 bases from J, with 14 bases between. Germline assignment: CDR1 SGHVS and CDR2 FQNEAQ. This CDR3 region has 15 residues. Here the CDR3 DNA reads TGTGCCAGCAGCTCAGAGGGTCTAGCAACAGATACGCAGTATTTT. This encodes CASSSEGLATDTQYF.

The V gene is TRBV7-9, the J gene TRBJ1-2, with a weak D call TRBD1 (5 bases). Germline V CDR1 and CDR2: SEHNR, FQNEAQ (reference sequence). V was cut by 5 bases and J by 3 bases, with 13 bases left in between. The CDR3 has 14 residues. As DNA, the CDR3 is TGTGCCAGCAGCGGTACAGGCGCCCACTATGGCTACACCTTC. Translation: CASSGTGAHYGYTF. The full variable domain, in which reference TRBV7-9 and TRBJ1-2 provide the parts outside the CDR3, is DTGVSQNPRHKITKRGQNVTFRCDPISEHNRLYWYRQTLGQGPEFLTYFQNEAQLEKSRLLSDRFSAERPKGSFSTLEIQRTEQGDSAMYLCASSGTGAHYGYTFGSGTRLTVV.

V usage is TRBV7-2 and J usage is TRBJ2-7; 10 bases match TRBD2. Losses at the gene ends were 4 bases for V and 1 base for J; bases not matched to a gene: 16. The CDR3 runs 19 residues. The germline gives CDR1 SGHTA, CDR2 FQGNSA. CDR3 nucleotide sequence: TGTGCCAGCAGCTCCTTCCCCCTTAATAGCGGGGGGCGGTCCTACGAGCAGTACTTC. It codes for CASSSFPLNSGGRSYEQYF. The entire variable domain, with the rest obtained from reference TRBV7-2 and TRBJ2-7, is as follows: GAGVSQSPSNKVTEKGKDVELRCDPISGHTALYWYRQSLGQGLEFLIYFQGNSAPDKSGLPSDRFSAERTGGSVSTLTIQRTQQEDSAVYLCASSSFPLNSGGRSYEQYFGPGTRLTVT.

The chain employs TRBV12-1 and TRBJ2-1; TRBD2 was called by the table and not checked on the DNA. TRBV12-1 is reported as a pseudogene. There are 16 residues in the CDR3. As DNA, the CDR3 is TGTGCCAGCAGCTCTAGGGGACTAGCGAATTTGGGTGAGCAGTTCTTC. As protein: CASSSRGLANLGEQFF.

The genes are TRBV5-4 and TRBJ1-4, with D unclear. The CDR3 covers 14 residues. CDR1 is SGHNT and CDR2 is YYREEE in the germline V gene (reference sequence). The V and J ends lost 0 bases and 8 bases respectively, with 11 bases between them. The CDR3: CASSLGRGGEKLFF. The CDR3 nucleotides are TGTGCCAGCAGCTTGGGACGGGGAGGGGAAAAACTGTTTTTT.

V and J are TRBV3-1 (or the pseudogene TRBV3-2) and TRBJ2-7, with 10 bases lining up with TRBD1. V lost 2 bases to trimming and J lost 4 bases; unmatched junction nucleotides: 5. Germline V gene lookup returns CDR1 LGHDT and CDR2 YNNKEL (reference sequence). CDR3 size: 15 residues. This CDR3 reads CASSQNRDRGYEQYF. CDR3 nucleotide sequence: TGTGCCAGCAGCCAAAACCGGGACAGGGGTTACGAGCAGTACTTC.